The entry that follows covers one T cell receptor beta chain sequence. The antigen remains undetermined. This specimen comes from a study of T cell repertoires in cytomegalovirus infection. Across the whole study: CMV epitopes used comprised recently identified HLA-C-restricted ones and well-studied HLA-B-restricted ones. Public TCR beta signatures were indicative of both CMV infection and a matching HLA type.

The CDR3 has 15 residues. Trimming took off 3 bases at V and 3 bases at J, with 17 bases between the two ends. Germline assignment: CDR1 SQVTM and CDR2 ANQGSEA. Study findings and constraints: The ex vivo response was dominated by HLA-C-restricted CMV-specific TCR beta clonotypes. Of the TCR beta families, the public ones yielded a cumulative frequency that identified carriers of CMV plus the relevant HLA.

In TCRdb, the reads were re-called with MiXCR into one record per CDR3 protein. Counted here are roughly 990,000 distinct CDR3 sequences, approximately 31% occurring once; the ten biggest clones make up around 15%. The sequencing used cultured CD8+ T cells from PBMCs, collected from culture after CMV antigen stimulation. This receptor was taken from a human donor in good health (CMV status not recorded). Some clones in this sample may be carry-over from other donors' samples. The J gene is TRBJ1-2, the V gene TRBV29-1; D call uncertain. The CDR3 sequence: CSVERPKRRDYGYTF. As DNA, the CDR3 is TGCAGCGTTGAGAGGCCCAAGAGAAGAGACTATGGCTACACCTTC.